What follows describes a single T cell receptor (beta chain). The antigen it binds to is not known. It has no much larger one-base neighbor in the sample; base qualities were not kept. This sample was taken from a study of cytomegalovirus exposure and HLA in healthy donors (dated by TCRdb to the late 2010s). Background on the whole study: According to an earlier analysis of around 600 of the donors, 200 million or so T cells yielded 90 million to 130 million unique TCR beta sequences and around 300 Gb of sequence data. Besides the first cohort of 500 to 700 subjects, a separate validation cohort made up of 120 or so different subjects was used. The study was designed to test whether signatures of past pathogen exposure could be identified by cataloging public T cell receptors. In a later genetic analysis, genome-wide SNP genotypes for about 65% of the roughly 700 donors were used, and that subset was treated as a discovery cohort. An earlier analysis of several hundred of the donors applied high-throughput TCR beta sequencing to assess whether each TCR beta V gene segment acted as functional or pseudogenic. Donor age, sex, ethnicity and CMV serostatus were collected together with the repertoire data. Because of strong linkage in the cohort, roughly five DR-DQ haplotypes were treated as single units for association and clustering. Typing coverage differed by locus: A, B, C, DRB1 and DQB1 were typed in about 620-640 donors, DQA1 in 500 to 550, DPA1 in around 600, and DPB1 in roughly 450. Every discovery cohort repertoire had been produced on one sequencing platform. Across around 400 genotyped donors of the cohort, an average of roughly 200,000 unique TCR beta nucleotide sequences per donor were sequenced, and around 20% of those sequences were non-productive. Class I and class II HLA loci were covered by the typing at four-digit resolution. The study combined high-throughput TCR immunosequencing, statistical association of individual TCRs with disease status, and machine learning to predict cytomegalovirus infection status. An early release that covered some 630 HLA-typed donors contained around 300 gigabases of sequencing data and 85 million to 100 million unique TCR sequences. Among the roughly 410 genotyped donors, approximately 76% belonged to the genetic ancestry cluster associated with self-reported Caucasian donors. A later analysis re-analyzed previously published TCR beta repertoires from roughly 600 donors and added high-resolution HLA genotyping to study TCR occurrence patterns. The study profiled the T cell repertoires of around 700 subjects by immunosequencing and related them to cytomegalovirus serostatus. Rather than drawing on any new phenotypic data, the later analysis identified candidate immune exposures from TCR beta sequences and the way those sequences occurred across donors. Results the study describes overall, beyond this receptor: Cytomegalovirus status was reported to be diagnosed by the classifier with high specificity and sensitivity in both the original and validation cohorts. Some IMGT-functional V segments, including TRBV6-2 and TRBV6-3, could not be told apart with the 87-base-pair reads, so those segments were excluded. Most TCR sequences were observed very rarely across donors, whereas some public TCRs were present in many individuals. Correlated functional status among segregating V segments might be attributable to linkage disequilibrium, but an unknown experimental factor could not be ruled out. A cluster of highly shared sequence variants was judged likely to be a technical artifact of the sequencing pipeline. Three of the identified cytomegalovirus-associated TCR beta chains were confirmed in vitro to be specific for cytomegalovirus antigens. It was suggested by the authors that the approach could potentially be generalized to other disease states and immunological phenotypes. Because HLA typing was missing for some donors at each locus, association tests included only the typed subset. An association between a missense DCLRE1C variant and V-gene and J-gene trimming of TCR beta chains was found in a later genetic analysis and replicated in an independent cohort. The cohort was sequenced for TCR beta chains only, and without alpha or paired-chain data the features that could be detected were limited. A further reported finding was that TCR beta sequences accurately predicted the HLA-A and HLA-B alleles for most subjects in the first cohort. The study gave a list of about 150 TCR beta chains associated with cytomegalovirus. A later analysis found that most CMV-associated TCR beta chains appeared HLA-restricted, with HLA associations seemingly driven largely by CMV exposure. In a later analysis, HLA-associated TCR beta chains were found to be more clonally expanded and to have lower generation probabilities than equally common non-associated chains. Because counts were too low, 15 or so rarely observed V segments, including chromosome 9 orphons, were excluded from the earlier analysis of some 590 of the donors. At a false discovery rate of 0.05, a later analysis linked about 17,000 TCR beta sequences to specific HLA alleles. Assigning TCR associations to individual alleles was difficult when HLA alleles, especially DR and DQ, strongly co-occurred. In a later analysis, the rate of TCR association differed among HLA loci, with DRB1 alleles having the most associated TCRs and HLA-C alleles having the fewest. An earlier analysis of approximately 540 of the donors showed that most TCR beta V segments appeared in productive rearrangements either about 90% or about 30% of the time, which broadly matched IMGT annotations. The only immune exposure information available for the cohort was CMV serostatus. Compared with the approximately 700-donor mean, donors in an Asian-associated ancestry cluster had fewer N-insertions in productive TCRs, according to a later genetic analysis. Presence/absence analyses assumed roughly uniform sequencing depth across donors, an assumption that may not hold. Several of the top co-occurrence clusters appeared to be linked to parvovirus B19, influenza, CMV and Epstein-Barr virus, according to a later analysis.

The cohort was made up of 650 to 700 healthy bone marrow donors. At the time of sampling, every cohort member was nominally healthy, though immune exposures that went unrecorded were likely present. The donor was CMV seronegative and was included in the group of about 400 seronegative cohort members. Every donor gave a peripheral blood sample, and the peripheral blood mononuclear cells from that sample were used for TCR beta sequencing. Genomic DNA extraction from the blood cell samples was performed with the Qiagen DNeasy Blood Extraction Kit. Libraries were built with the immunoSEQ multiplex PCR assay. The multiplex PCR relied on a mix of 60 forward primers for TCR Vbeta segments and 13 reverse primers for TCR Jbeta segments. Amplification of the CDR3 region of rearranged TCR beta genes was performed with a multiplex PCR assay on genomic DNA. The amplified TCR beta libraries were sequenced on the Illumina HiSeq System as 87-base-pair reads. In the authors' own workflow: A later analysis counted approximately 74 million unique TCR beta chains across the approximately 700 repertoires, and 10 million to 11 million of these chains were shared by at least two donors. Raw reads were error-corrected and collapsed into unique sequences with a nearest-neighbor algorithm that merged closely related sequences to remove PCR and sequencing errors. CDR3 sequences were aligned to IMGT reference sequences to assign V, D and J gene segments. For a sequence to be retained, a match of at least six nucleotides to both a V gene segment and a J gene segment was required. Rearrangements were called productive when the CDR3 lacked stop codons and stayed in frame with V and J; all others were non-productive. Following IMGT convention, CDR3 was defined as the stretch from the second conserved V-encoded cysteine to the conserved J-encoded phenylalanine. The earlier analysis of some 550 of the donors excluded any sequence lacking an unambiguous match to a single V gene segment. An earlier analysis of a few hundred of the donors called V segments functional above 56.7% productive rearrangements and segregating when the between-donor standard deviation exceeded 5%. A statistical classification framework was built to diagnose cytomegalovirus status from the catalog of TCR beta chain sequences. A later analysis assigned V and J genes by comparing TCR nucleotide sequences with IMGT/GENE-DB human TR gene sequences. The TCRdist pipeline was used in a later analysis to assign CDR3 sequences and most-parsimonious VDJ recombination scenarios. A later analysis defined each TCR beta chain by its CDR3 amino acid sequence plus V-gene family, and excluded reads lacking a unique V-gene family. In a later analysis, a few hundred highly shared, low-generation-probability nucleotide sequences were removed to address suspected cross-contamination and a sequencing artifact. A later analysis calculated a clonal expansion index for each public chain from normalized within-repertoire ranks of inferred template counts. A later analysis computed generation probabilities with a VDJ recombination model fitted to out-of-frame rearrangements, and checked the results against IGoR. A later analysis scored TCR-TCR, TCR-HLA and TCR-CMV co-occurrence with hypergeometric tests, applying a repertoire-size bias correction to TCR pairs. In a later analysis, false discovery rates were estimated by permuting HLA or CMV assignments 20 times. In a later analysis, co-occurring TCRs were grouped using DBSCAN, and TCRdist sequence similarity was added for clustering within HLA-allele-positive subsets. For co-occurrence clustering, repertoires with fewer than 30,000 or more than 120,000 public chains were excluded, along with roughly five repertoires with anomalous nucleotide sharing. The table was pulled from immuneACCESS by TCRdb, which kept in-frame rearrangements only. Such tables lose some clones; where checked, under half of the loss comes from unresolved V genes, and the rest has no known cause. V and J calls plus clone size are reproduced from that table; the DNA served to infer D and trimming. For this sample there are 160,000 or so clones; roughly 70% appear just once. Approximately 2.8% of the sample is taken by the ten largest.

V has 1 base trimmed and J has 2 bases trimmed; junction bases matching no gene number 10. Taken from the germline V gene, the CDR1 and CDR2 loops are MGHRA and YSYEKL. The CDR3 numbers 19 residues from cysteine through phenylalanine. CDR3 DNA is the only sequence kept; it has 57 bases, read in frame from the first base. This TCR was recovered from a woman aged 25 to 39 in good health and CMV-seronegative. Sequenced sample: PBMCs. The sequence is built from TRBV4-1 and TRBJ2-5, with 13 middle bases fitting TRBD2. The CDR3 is CASSQAVLAGGPRQETQYF. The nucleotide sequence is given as TGCGCCAGCAGCCAAGCAGTACTAGCGGGAGGGCCGCGTCAAGAGACCCAGTACTTC.